This paragraph covers one T cell receptor (beta chain) sequence. Its target is not known. The data stem from a study of T-cell reconstitution after alpha-beta-depleted transplantation in children. Study results and caveats: As was reported, about two months after transplant, alpha-beta T cells came from several hundred expanded graft clones.

V was shortened by 4 bases and J by 6 bases, with 13 bases between the two germline ends. This CDR3 is 13 amino acids long. TCRbeta library preparation incorporated unique molecular identifiers. TCRdb analysed the PCR reads with MiXCR anew, one entry per CDR3 protein. The sample records 450,000 to 550,000 distinct CDR3 sequences, around 10% being singletons. The V call is TRBV12-3 or TRBV12-4, the J call TRBJ2-7, with D possibly matching TRBD2 (5 bases). This receptor was identified in a female patient between 2 and 15 years old who had a stem cell transplant for aplastic anemia, so the T cells may come from the graft donor. The input for sequencing was PBMCs, mostly from graft donor cells, taken 180 days after TCRalphabeta/CD19-depleted stem cell transplant. CDR3 nucleotide sequence: TGTGCCAGCAGTTACACCGGGAAAAGCGAGCAGTACGTC. Protein: CASSYTGKSEQYV.